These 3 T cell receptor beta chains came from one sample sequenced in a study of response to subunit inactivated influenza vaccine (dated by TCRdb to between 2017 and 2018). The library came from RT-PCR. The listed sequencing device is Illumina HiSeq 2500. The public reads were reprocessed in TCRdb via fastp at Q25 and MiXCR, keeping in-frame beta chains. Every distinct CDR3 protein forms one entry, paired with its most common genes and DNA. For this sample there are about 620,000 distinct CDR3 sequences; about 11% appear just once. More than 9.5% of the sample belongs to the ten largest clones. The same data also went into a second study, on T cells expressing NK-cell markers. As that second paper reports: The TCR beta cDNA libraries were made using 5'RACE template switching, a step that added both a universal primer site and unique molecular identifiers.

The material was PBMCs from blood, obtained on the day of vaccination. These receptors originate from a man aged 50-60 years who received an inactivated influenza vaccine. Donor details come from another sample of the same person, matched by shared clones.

The CDR3 is CASSSTGGRQETQYF. DNA for the CDR3: TGCGCCAGCAGCTCTACAGGGGGGCGGCAAGAGACCCAGTACTTC. The gene calls are TRBV5-1 and TRBJ2-5; 8 nucleotides align to TRBD1. With 3 bases clipped from V and 2 bases from J, the junction kept 6 bases outside the gene matches. Germline V CDR1 and CDR2: SGHRS, YFSETQ. The CDR3 length is 15 residues.

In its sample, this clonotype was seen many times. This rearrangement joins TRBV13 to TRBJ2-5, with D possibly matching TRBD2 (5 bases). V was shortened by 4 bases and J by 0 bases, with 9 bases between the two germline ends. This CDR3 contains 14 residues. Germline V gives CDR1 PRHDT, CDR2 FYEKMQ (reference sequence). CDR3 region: CASSSGVNQETQYF. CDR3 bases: TGTGCCAGCAGCTCCGGGGTTAACCAAGAGACCCAGTACTTC.

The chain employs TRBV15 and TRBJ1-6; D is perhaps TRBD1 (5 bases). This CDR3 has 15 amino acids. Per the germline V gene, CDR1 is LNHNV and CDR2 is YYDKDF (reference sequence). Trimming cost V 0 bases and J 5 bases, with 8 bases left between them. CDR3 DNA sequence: TGTGCCACCAGCAGAGAAGAACAGGATAATTCACCCCTCCACTTT. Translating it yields CATSREEQDNSPLHF.